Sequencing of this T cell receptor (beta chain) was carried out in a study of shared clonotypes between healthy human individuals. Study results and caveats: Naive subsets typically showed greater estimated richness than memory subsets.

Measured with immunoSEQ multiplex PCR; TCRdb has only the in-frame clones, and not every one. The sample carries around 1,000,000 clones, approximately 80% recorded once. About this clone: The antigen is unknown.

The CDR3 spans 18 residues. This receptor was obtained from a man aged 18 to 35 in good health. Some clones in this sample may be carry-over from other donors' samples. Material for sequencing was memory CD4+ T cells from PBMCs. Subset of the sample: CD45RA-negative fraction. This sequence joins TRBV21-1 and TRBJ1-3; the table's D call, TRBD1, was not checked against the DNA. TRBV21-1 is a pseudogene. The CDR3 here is CASSKARSAGRAGNTIYF. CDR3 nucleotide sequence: TGTGCCAGCAGCAAAGCGCGTTCGGCAGGGCGAGCTGGAAACACCATATATTTT.